This T cell receptor beta chain was recovered during a study of technical replicates of blood from four donors. Here immunoSEQ multiplex PCR was the method, and the copy in TCRdb shows in-frame clones only, minus some. Found here are 100,000 or so clones, about 96% of them singletons; the top ten hold 0.3% to 0.45%. This CDR3 comprises 14 residues. V lost 5 bases and J lost 5, with 15 bases in between. Looked up from germline, CDR1 is MNHEY and CDR2 is SVGAGI. Sequenced: T cells isolated from PBMCs. This sequence was found in a human donor in good health. The chain combines TRBV6-5 with TRBJ2-5; D is possibly TRBD2 (6 bases). This chain's CDR3 is CASSTFAGLETQYF. CDR3 DNA sequence: TGTGCCAGCAGTACTTTCGCGGGACTGGAGACCCAGTACTTC.